A single sample gave rise to the 27 T cell receptor beta chains below, sequenced in a study of OX40 agonist ivuxolimab in advanced cancers. The assay was immunoSEQ multiplex PCR, and TCRdb's table has in-frame clones only and misses some. The data show 80,000 to 95,000 clones, approximately 90% seen once. The specimen was CD4+ or CD8+ T cells sorted from blood, collected in a trial of the OX40 agonist ivuxolimab. The receptors were gathered from an adult with an advanced solid tumor such as melanoma, head and neck, liver or kidney cancer.

The V call is TRBV9, the J call TRBJ2-1, with D possibly matching TRBD2 (5 bases). The CDR3 loop spans 13 amino acids. V lost 4 bases, J lost 10 bases, and 15 bases lay in between. CDR1 is SGDLS and CDR2 is YYNGEE in the germline V gene. The CDR3 nucleotides are TGTGCCAGCAGCCCACCTGCTCCGGGGGAGCAGTTCTTC. It yields the protein CASSPPAPGEQFF.

This chain uses TRBV5-1 with TRBJ1-1, with D possibly TRBD1 on 5 matching bases. From germline, CDR1 is SGHRS and CDR2 YFSETQ. The germline V and J ends were trimmed by 4 bases and 6 bases, with 13 bases remaining between them. This CDR3 region has 13 residues. The CDR3 DNA reads as TGCGCCAGCAGCGTGATGGGGGGAGCTGAAGCTTTCTTT. Its translation is CASSVMGGAEAFF.

V gene TRBV9 combines with J gene TRBJ2-1; D is perhaps TRBD1 (5 bases). V shed 4 bases and J shed 6 bases, with 14 bases lying between them. Per germline, CDR1 SGDLS and CDR2 YYNGEE. The CDR3 spans 14 residues. The CDR3 sequence is CASSTLGASNEQFF. The CDR3 bases are TGTGCCAGCAGCACGCTAGGGGCCAGCAATGAGCAGTTCTTC.

The rearrangement joins TRBV19 to TRBJ1-1; D perhaps matches TRBD1 (6 bases). Trimming pared 4 bases from V and 0 bases from J, leaving 12 bases between. Per germline, CDR1 LNHDA and CDR2 SQIVND (reference sequence). CDR3 length equals 15 residues. The CDR3, as DNA: TGTGCCAGTAGTAAGATGACAGGAATGAACACTGAAGCTTTCTTT. Translating gives CASSKMTGMNTEAFF.

The V gene is TRBV28, the J gene TRBJ2-7; D remains unclear. V was shortened by 5 bases and J by 10 bases, with 18 bases between the two germline ends. Germline-derived CDR1 and CDR2 are MDHEN and SYDVKM. This CDR3 spans 13 amino acids. The DNA of the CDR3 is TGTGCCAGCAGTCCGGCTCCGGCCAGAACCCAGTACTTC. Translation: CASSPAPARTQYF.

This clone has more than one count but fewer than ten. The chain employs TRBV14 and TRBJ1-2; D ambiguous. The V gene's germline CDR1 is SGHDN and CDR2 FVKESK. Trimming cost V 0 bases and J 5 bases, with 7 bases left between them. CDR3 length equals 13 residues. The CDR3 here is CASSQDLTYGYTF. The CDR3 bases are TGTGCCAGCAGCCAAGACCTGACATATGGCTACACCTTC.

The gene calls are TRBV4-3 and TRBJ1-6; the D is unclear. The CDR3 contains 15 residues. Between the trimmed V and J ends, which lost 2 bases and 8 bases, there was a span of 13 bases. Per germline, CDR1 LGHNA and CDR2 YSLEER. CDR3 nucleotides: TGCGCCAGCAGCCAACTTACCCAAAGTGATTCACCCCTCCACTTT. Translation: CASSQLTQSDSPLHF.

J is TRBJ2-1 and V is TRBV9; tentative D call: TRBD2 (6 bases). Germline values: CDR1 SGDLS, CDR2 YYNGEE. Between the trimmed V and J ends, which lost 4 bases and 2 bases, there was a span of 19 bases. The CDR3 has 17 residues. The CDR3 loop reads CASSPRRVAAAYNEQFF. The CDR3 coding sequence is TGTGCCAGCAGCCCCAGACGTGTAGCGGCTGCCTACAATGAGCAGTTCTTC.

CDR3 DNA: TGTGCCAGCAGCTTGATGGGGGCTTCCTACGAGCAGTACTTC. This encodes CASSLMGASYEQYF. The chain joins TRBV7-2 to TRBJ2-7; D perhaps matches TRBD1 (6 bases). The CDR3 loop spans 14 amino acids. V was cut by 3 bases and J by 1 base, with 10 bases left in between. Germline CDR1 is SGHTA and CDR2 is FQGNSA.

This sequence joins TRBV19 and TRBJ1-1; TRBD1 might be the D (5 bases). Germline-derived CDR1 and CDR2 are LNHDA and SQIVND (reference sequence). The CDR3 length is 15 residues. V was shortened by 7 bases and J by 0 bases, with 15 bases between the two germline ends. This CDR3 reads CASTTLEGMNTEAFF. The CDR3 bases are TGTGCCAGTACCACCCTGGAGGGGATGAACACTGAAGCTTTCTTT.

The chain combines TRBV6-5 with TRBJ1-5; no definite D call. From germline, CDR1 is MNHEY and CDR2 SVGAGI. Trimming left V 5 bases short and J 0 bases short, with 5 bases between. The CDR3 runs to 13 residues. CDR3 DNA sequence: TGTGCCAGCAGTCGACATAGCAATCAGCCCCAGCATTTT. This encodes CASSRHSNQPQHF.

The CDR3 bases are TGTGCCACCAGCAGGTCCAACAGGGACTTTAGAGGCTACACCTTC. Its translation is CATSRSNRDFRGYTF. The chain uses TRBV15 and TRBJ1-2; D perhaps matches TRBD1 (6 bases). Between the trimmed V and J ends, which lost 3 bases and 8 bases, there was a span of 19 bases. Germline V gene sequence: CDR1 LNHNV, CDR2 YYDKDF (reference sequence). This CDR3 comprises 15 residues.

The chain carries TRBV28 and TRBJ1-4; D perhaps matches TRBD1 (5 bases). Germline loops: CDR1 MDHEN, CDR2 SYDVKM. V lost 6 bases and J 13 bases, leaving 15 bases between the germline ends. The CDR3 covers 12 residues. In nucleotides, the CDR3 is TGTGCCAGCAGAGAGGGACCGAGGGGACTGTTTTTT. This translates into CASREGPRGLFF.

The V and J genes are TRBV7-9 and TRBJ2-3; weak D call: TRBD2 (5 bases). CDR1 SEHNR and CDR2 FQNEAQ come from the germline V gene (reference sequence). Deletions cut 11 bases from V and 0 bases from J, with 18 bases between. The CDR3 has 15 residues. In DNA, the CDR3 is TGTGCCGCGATCGACTATGACTCTAGCACAGATACGCAGTATTTT. Its translation is CAAIDYDSSTDTQYF.

The chain is built from TRBV28 and TRBJ1-1, with TRBD1 identical over 7 bases. The CDR3 covers 14 residues. Germline assignment: CDR1 MDHEN and CDR2 SYDVKM. The V gene end was trimmed by 5 bases and the J gene end by 4 bases; junction bases not matched to a gene: 7. The CDR3 DNA reads TGTGCCAGCAGTGACCAGGGGGTGTTCACTGAAGCTTTCTTT. It specifies CASSDQGVFTEAFF.

The CDR3 region has the DNA TGTGCCAGCAGTTTATGGGGACAGGGTATTCAGCCCCAGCATTTT. Residues: CASSLWGQGIQPQHF. V usage is TRBV27 and J usage is TRBJ1-5, with 9 bases lining up with TRBD1. The germline CDR1 and CDR2 sequences are MNHEY and SMNVEV (reference sequence). The CDR3 spans 15 residues. Trimming cost V 1 base and J 6 bases; bases outside gene matches: 4.

The V and J genes are TRBV7-2 and TRBJ1-1; D call uncertain. This CDR3 region has 15 residues. Trimming took 5 bases from V and 4 from J, leaving 17 bases between them. CDR1 and CDR2 (germline): SGHTA, FQGNSA. Written as DNA, the CDR3 is TGTGCCAGCAGCACCCTGGGAGGGTCGGGCACTGAAGCTTTCTTT. Encoded protein: CASSTLGGSGTEAFF.

The genes are TRBV28 and TRBJ2-2; TRBD2 matches at 7 bases. Germline V gene lookup returns CDR1 MDHEN and CDR2 SYDVKM. The CDR3 runs to 16 residues. V trimming: 5 bases; J trimming: 5 bases; junction bases outside the gene matches: 11. In DNA, the CDR3 is TGTGCCAGCAGTACGCCAAGCGGGGTTCAGACCGGGGAGCTGTTTTTT. Translation gives CASSTPSGVQTGELFF.

The rearrangement joins TRBV5-1 to TRBJ1-1; D unclear. The V end was cut by 0 bases, the J end by 1 base, with 7 bases between. The CDR3 has 14 amino acids. CDR1 SGHRS and CDR2 YFSETQ come from the germline V gene. The CDR3: CASSLDSTNTEAFF. CDR3 nucleotides: TGCGCCAGCAGCTTGGACAGCACGAACACTGAAGCTTTCTTT.

The V call is TRBV9, the J call TRBJ2-5, with 12 bases that match TRBD2. The germline V gene encodes CDR1 SGDLS and CDR2 YYNGEE. This CDR3 comprises 16 residues. The trim removed 4 bases at V and 5 bases at J, leaving 9 bases unmatched. The CDR3 DNA reads as TGTGCCAGCAGCCCCAGACGACTAGCGGGGGTCGAGACCCAGTACTTC. Amino acids: CASSPRRLAGVETQYF.

The chain recombines TRBV28 with TRBJ2-7, with 7 bases lining up with TRBD1. The V segment lost 5 bases and the J segment 4 bases; nucleotides outside the gene matches: 2. CDR3 size: 12 residues. CDR1 is MDHEN and CDR2 is SYDVKM in the germline V gene. Here the CDR3 reads CASSDRVYEQYF. The CDR3, as DNA: TGTGCCAGCAGTGACAGGGTTTACGAGCAGTACTTC.

V is TRBV7-9 and J is TRBJ2-3; D might be TRBD2 (5 bases). V was pared by 3 bases and J by 2 bases, with 9 bases between. The CDR3 length is 14 residues. Looked up from germline, CDR1 is SEHNR and CDR2 is FQNEAQ (reference sequence). As DNA, the CDR3 is TGTGCCAGCAGCTTGGTGGACTCCACAGATACGCAGTATTTT. This codes for CASSLVDSTDTQYF. Full variable domain (outside the CDR3, taken from reference TRBV7-9 and TRBJ2-3): DTGVSQNPRHKITKRGQNVTFRCDPISEHNRLYWYRQTLGQGPEFLTYFQNEAQLEKSRLLSDRFSAERPKGSFSTLEIQRTEQGDSAMYLCASSLVDSTDTQYFGPGTRLTVL.

The chain links TRBV29-1 to TRBJ2-5; 12 nucleotides align to TRBD1. The CDR3 is 17 amino acids. Germline V gene sequence: CDR1 SQVTM, CDR2 ANQGSEA. V trimming: 4 bases; J trimming: 5 bases; junction bases outside the gene matches: 14. The CDR3 bases are TGCAGCGTTGTCCTAGCCCCGGGACAGGGGGCTAGGGAGACCCAGTACTTC. It encodes CSVVLAPGQGARETQYF.

The rearrangement uses TRBV7-2 and TRBJ1-2; 7 bases fit TRBD1. The germline V gene has CDR1 SGHTA and CDR2 FQGNSA. Germline trimming cut 5 bases from V and 4 bases from J; bases unmatched to any gene: 10. This CDR3 has 15 amino acids. Written as DNA, the CDR3 is TGTGCCAGCAGCCAACAGGGGATAGGGGGCTATGGCTACACCTTC. It translates to CASSQQGIGGYGYTF.

The genes are TRBV9 and TRBJ2-7; 10 nucleotides line up with TRBD2. This CDR3 has 19 residues. Germline trimming cut 4 bases from V and 3 bases from J; bases unmatched to any gene: 19. CDR1 is SGDLS, CDR2 YYNGEE, per germline. The CDR3 loop reads CASSPQREGYSNLLYEQYF. In DNA form, the CDR3 reads TGTGCCAGCAGCCCGCAGCGGGAGGGCTACTCGAACCTCCTCTACGAGCAGTACTTC.

The V gene is TRBV5-1, the J gene TRBJ2-7; D unclear. V was shortened by 0 bases and J by 3 bases, with 10 bases between the two germline ends. The germline CDR1 and CDR2 sequences are SGHRS and YFSETQ. The CDR3 is 14 residues long. The CDR3 is CASSLAQTDYEQYF. In DNA, the CDR3 is TGCGCCAGCAGCTTGGCCCAAACAGACTACGAGCAGTACTTC.

This clone was seen just once. Other DNA sequences from this sample encode an identical CDR3 as well. The chain carries TRBV6-5 and TRBJ2-7; 11 bases map to TRBD1. Losses at the gene ends were 2 bases for V and 3 bases for J; bases not matched to a gene: 0. The CDR3 totals 14 residues. CDR1 is MNHEY and CDR2 is SVGAGI in the germline V gene. The CDR3 sequence is CASSYGTGGYEQYF. The CDR3 coding sequence is TGTGCCAGCAGTTACGGGACAGGGGGCTACGAGCAGTACTTC.